The rows below give T cell receptor beta chains drawn from one sample of a study of Graves' ophthalmopathy and Graves' hyperthyroidism. MiXCR was run by TCRdb on the multiplex PCR reads, yielding one entry per CDR3 protein. In the table there are about 400,000 distinct CDR3 sequences, around 18% of which are singletons. The sample was peripheral blood. The receptors were gathered from a young woman with Graves' ophthalmopathy. Each CDR3 is given with its conserved first and last residue. D genes are given only for firm matches. Where a row states a size, it is once, few, many or the class of an expanded clone; other rows omit it.

d_gene,v_gene,abundance,CDR3aa
NA,TRBV20-1,many,CSARDLDSPQETQYF
TRBD1,TRBV12-3/TRBV12-4,NA,CASSRTGYKAEAFF
TRBD2,TRBV4-2,many,CASSQGDLGSGSYYEQYF
NA,TRBV20-1,NA,CSAISGPGSTEAFF
NA,TRBV20-1,many,CSAIQPRNTEAFF
NA,TRBV15,NA,CATSRNQNTEAFF
TRBD1,TRBV30,NA,CAWSTGQLGTDTQYF
NA,TRBV4-3,many,CASSQDRDPGADTQYF
NA,TRBV12-3/TRBV12-4,many,CASSLQLHYEQYF
TRBD2,TRBV27,NA,CASSPPGLANEQYF
TRBD1,TRBV6-2/TRBV6-3,many,CASRLTGGGGQPQHF
TRBD1,TRBV28,many,CASSGPTGGDGYTF
NA,TRBV6-5,many,CASRRSGVTEAFF
TRBD1,TRBV12-3/TRBV12-4,few,CASSDRQGSSYGYTF
NA,TRBV2,many,CASTELTGEGETQYF
NA,TRBV18,NA,CASSPLSGLSNQPQHF
NA,TRBV18,many,CASSPGDTVHEQYF
NA,TRBV20-1,many,CSAGTGANVLTF
TRBD1,TRBV7-3,many,CASSQTGGRETQYF
NA,TRBV27,many,CASRNPGLLSEQYF
NA,TRBV20-1,many,CSASRPNGETQYF
NA,TRBV12-3/TRBV12-4,many,CASSSTGRWGTEAFF
NA,TRBV6-5,many,CASILGRATNTEAFF
TRBD2,TRBV14,many,CASRNSGVRGTQYF
TRBD1,TRBV3-1,many,CASSPRDRGKTQYF
NA,TRBV27,many,CASSFGGPSFSYEQYF
NA,TRBV6-1,NA,CASRASGDGEQYF
NA,TRBV18,many,CASSPQPRTPVEAFF
TRBD2,TRBV6-5,many,CASSWGTSGSYEQYF
NA,TRBV30,many,CAWSVGPAPLHF
TRBD1,TRBV6-2/TRBV6-3,many,CASSSGTGLWNQPQHF
TRBD2,TRBV7-2,many,CASSTERGLTGEQYF
NA,TRBV6-5,NA,CASSYPTTSGTGELFF
TRBD1,TRBV27,few,CASSHYRDSLLGYTF
NA,TRBV2,once,CASSEEGFTGELFF
NA,TRBV30,many,CAWSSAIYGYTF
NA,TRBV28,many,CASSLSKYEQYF
NA,TRBV30,many,CAWGTGSSYNSPLHF
TRBD1,TRBV10-3,many,CAISESGTGVDEQFF
NA,TRBV27,many,CASSLPATRGGWGNTIYF
TRBD1,TRBV29-1,many,CSVGRQGPQYF
NA,TRBV18,few,CASSPDIDSYSNQPQHF
NA,TRBV19,many,CASSPGAGIWNQPQHF
NA,TRBV7-9,many,CASSLPNPPPNYGYTF
NA,TRBV24-1,many,CATRFGVGLWGRRSATEAFF
NA,TRBV6-1,many,CASRTTQGSKNIQYF